Given below is one T cell receptor beta chain in context. This sample was taken from a study of blood T cell repertoires in COVID-19. Study overall: Specimens from acute and convalescent COVID-19 originated in the United States, Italy and Spain. From T cells, B-cell-depleted T cells, or PBMCs came the material, which was cDNA or gDNA.

Germline V gene sequence: CDR1 MNHEY, CDR2 SVGAGI. Trimming pared 0 bases from V and 5 bases from J, leaving 11 bases between. This CDR3 contains 15 residues. Original processing methods: From reference gene primer amplification, estimates of nucleated cell counts were derived. Clones were sequenced by immunoSEQ multiplex PCR, and TCRdb holds only the in-frame ones, with some missing. The V and J calls and clone size are taken from that table; D and trimming were inferred from the DNA. The sample carries some 300,000 clones, around 90% recorded once. The chain couples TRBV6-5 to TRBJ2-4, with a tentative D call TRBD2 (6 bases). Sequencing was performed on peripheral blood. This clonotype was obtained from a woman aged 40 to 55 with COVID-19, enrolled during active disease. DNA for the CDR3: TGTGCCAGCAGTTACTCGACGGGGGTACAAAACATTCAGTACTTC. Its translation: CASSYSTGVQNIQYF.